This TCR beta chain emerged from a study of technical replicates of blood from a handful of donors. Clones were sequenced by immunoSEQ multiplex PCR, and TCRdb holds only the in-frame ones, with some missing. The sample gives some 90,000 clones, approximately 95% of which show up once; 0.3% to 0.35% is in the top ten. The CDR3 has 14 residues. The V and J ends lost 0 bases and 6 bases, in that order; junction bases with no gene match: 4. Germline V gene data show CDR1 as SGDLS and CDR2 as YYNGEE. Sequencing input: T cells isolated from PBMCs. The source is a human donor in good health. The chain has TRBV9 and TRBJ2-7, with 9 bases identical to TRBD1. The CDR3 DNA follows: TGTGCCAGCAGCGTAGGGGGACAGGGTACCGAGCAGTACTTC. This gives the protein CASSVGGQGTEQYF.